The 21 T cell receptor beta chains listed next were all sequenced from one sample in a study of T cell clonality in common variable immunodeficiency. Here immunoSEQ multiplex PCR was the method, and the copy in TCRdb shows in-frame clones only, minus some. Observed in the sample are some 39,000 clones, none of them singletons. Sequencing used peripheral blood mononuclear cells. These TCRs come from a person aged 18 to 70 in good health.

This clone has a count of ten or more. With the read ending 3 residues before the CDR3 end, the germline J gene is used to fill in that end. The chain has TRBV20-1 and TRBJ2-1; 14 nucleotides match TRBD2. The V gene end was trimmed by 6 bases and the J gene end by 7 bases; junction bases not matched to a gene: 5. This CDR3 contains 14 residues. The germline V gene encodes CDR1 DFQATT and CDR2 SNEGSKA (reference sequence). The CDR3 DNA, read in part, is TGCAGTGCAAGGAGGACTAGCGGGAGGAATGAG. Amino acid sequence: CSARRTSGRNE. The entire CDR3 reads CSARRTSGRNEQFF.

This clone was found many times. The read ends 3 residues shy of where the CDR3 ends; the end is completed using the germline J gene. In the same sample, other DNA sequences code for this CDR3. V usage is TRBV6-1 and J usage is TRBJ1-3, with a possible D match to TRBD1 (5 bases). Germline V CDR1 and CDR2: MNHNS, SASEGT. The V end was cut by 2 bases, the J end by 1 base, with 9 bases between. The CDR3 runs to 15 residues. The covered CDR3 bases are TGTGCCAGCAGTGAAAAGACAGTTTCTGGAAACACC. This encodes CASSEKTVSGNT. In full, the CDR3 reads CASSEKTVSGNTIYF.

This clone was observed at least ten times. This chain's CDR3 is CSASRLAGDTDSGYTF. The part of the CDR3 DNA that was read is TGCAGTGCTTCAAGGTTGGCAGGGGATACGGATAGTGGC. The V gene is TRBV20-1, the J gene TRBJ1-2; possibly TRBD1 for D (6 bases). The read halts 3 residues ahead of the CDR3 end, with the missing end drawn from the germline J gene. V lost 5 bases to trimming and J lost 7 bases, with 26 bases between them. The germline V gene encodes CDR1 DFQATT and CDR2 SNEGSKA (reference sequence). The CDR3 is made up of 16 amino acids.

This clone was found many times. The CDR3 is cut off 3 residues early in the read; its end comes from the germline J gene. The rearrangement links TRBV29-1 to TRBJ2-7; TRBD1 matches 9 bases. This CDR3 region has 17 residues. Germline V gene sequence: CDR1 SQVTM, CDR2 ANQGSEA. The ends lost 4 bases at V and 2 bases at J; junction bases unmatched: 15. CDR3 sequence reads: CSVVPGQGRPNPYEQYF. The covered CDR3 bases are TGCAGCGTTGTCCCCGGACAGGGGCGGCCGAACCCCTACGAG.

This clone occurred many times. The read halts 3 residues ahead of the CDR3 end, with the missing end drawn from the germline J gene. The chain combines TRBV5-4 with TRBJ2-3; 10 bases match TRBD2. The CDR3 loop spans 15 amino acids. Germline assignment: CDR1 SGHNT and CDR2 YYREEE (reference sequence). Trimming removed 4 bases from V and 3 bases from J; junction bases left unmatched: 5. Partial CDR3 DNA: TGTGCCAGCAGCCTAGCGGGAGCAGGGACAGATACG. This translates into CASSLAGAGTDT. Given in full, the CDR3 is CASSLAGAGTDTQYF.

The table lists this clone with many counts. The CDR3 end falls 3 residues outside the read, so it is completed with the germline J gene. This chain links TRBV18 with TRBJ1-1; 8 nucleotides agree with TRBD1. CDR1 KGHSH and CDR2 LQKENI come from the germline V gene. The CDR3 loop spans 17 amino acids. V lost 3 bases, J lost 1 base, and 10 bases stayed unmatched. Incomplete CDR3 DNA: TGTGCCAGCTCACCGTCGGCAGGGGGCCGGACGAACACTGAA. Translated: CASSPSAGGRTNTE. The full CDR3 protein is CASSPSAGGRTNTEAFF.

This clone was detected ten times or more. The read is 3 residues too short to cover the CDR3 end, so that end is filled in from the germline J gene. The chain links TRBV5-1 to TRBJ1-2; 9 bases agree with TRBD1. V was clipped by 4 bases and J by 1 base; unmatched bases: 5. This CDR3 has 15 amino acids. Germline assignment: CDR1 SGHRS and CDR2 YFSETQ. CDR3 amino acids: CASSTGTGSNYGYTF. The DNA read from the CDR3 is TGCGCCAGCAGCACGGGGACAGGGAGTAACTATGGC.

This clone was detected a few times. The read terminates 3 residues ahead of where the CDR3 ends, so the germline J gene completes it. The rearrangement links TRBV6-2 or TRBV6-3 to TRBJ1-2, with D perhaps TRBD1 (6 bases). Germline V gene sequence: CDR1 MNHEY, CDR2 SVGEGT. The CDR3 has 16 residues. CDR3 bases read: TGTGCCAGCAGAATTTATGGGGGGGGCGGCACAGATACC. Its translation is CASRIYGGGGTDT. The CDR3 reads in full as CASRIYGGGGTDTYTF.

This clone was found many times. The read ends 3 residues early relative to the CDR3; the germline J gene fills the gap. The chain uses TRBV7-3 and TRBJ2-3; D is undetermined. The CDR3 runs to 16 residues. Germline CDR1 SGHTA, CDR2 FQGTGA. Trimming cost V 2 bases and J 1 base, with 13 bases left between them. The sequenced CDR3 bases are TGTGCCAGCAGCTTATATGGAGCAGGAGGCACAGATACG. This sequence encodes CASSLYGAGGTDT. The whole CDR3 sequence is CASSLYGAGGTDTQYF.

At least ten counts were recorded for this clone. The observed sequence ends 3 residues before the CDR3 terminus, with the missing tail filled in from the germline J gene. The rearrangement joins TRBV5-1 to TRBJ1-2; D remains ambiguous. This CDR3 comprises 14 residues. Germline CDR1 and CDR2: SGHRS and YFSETQ. CDR3 amino acids: CASSLNGRGEGYTF. CDR3 DNA (partial): TGCGCCAGCAGCTTGAACGGCCGCGGGGAAGGC.

This clone was seen many times. The DNA ends 3 residues before the CDR3 does, and the rest of the CDR3 is filled in from the germline J gene. The chain employs TRBV14 and TRBJ2-7, with 13 bases matching TRBD2. Germline CDR1 reads SGHDN; CDR2 reads FVKESK. J gave up 2 bases and V 2 bases, and 3 bases lay outside the gene matches. The CDR3 consists of 16 residues. CDR3 DNA, as far as it was read: TGTGCCAGCAGCCAACCAACTAGCGGGAGGGCCTACGAG. Amino acid sequence: CASSQPTSGRAYE. The CDR3 as a whole reads CASSQPTSGRAYEQYF.

This clone was recorded at least ten times. The DNA ends 3 residues before the CDR3 does, and the rest of the CDR3 is filled in from the germline J gene. This chain joins TRBV19 and TRBJ1-2, with D possibly TRBD1 on 6 matching bases. The CDR3 runs 13 residues. Looked up from germline, CDR1 is LNHDA and CDR2 is SQIVND (reference sequence). The CDR3 protein is CASSRDTSGGYTF. The CDR3 bases that were read are TGTGCCAGTAGTCGGGACACGTCTGGAGGC. The variable domain in full, with the rest retrieved from reference TRBV19 and TRBJ1-2, is DGGITQSPKYLFRKEGQNVTLSCEQNLNHDAMYWYRQDPGQGLRLIYYSQIVNDFQKGDIAEGYSVSREKKESFPLTVTSAQKNPTAFYLCASSRDTSGGYTFGSGTRLTVV.

Of note for this clone: The read is 3 residues too short to cover the CDR3 end, so that end is filled in from the germline J gene. The chain has TRBV11-1 and TRBJ2-1, with D possibly being TRBD1 (5 bases). The V end lost 2 bases, the J end lost 6 bases, and 14 bases lay between the germline ends. Germline-derived CDR1 and CDR2 are SGHAT and FQDESV (reference sequence). The CDR3 spans 15 residues. CDR3 bases read: TGTGCCAGCAGCTTAAATTTGGGTGACAGCAATGAG. Translated: CASSLNLGDSNE. The full CDR3 protein reads CASSLNLGDSNEQFF.

Ten or more counts support this clone. One junction end does not reproduce the germline sequence, and a read error may be involved. The read ends 3 residues early relative to the CDR3; the germline J gene fills the gap. This chain connects TRBV4-2 to TRBJ2-3; 9 nucleotides match TRBD1. The V gene's germline CDR1 is LGHNA and CDR2 YNFKEQ. The length of the CDR3 is 17 residues. CDR3 bases read: TGCGCCAGCAGCCAACAAACAGGGGGCTCTAGCACAGATACG. Residues: CASSQQTGGSSTDT. The full CDR3 protein reads CASSQQTGGSSTDTQYF.

This clone has ten or more counts. The read terminates 3 residues ahead of where the CDR3 ends, so the germline J gene completes it. The chain recombines TRBV28 with TRBJ1-2, with 7 bases lining up with TRBD1. From germline, CDR1 is MDHEN and CDR2 SYDVKM. This CDR3 has 14 amino acids. Partial CDR3 DNA: TGTGCCAGCAGACCCCCACAGGGGCAGCAGGGC. This encodes CASRPPQGQQG. In full, the CDR3 reads CASRPPQGQQGYTF.

By sample share, this clone is medium-sized. Read coverage stops 3 residues before the CDR3 terminus; the germline J gene supplies the remainder. The rearrangement links TRBV2 to TRBJ2-1; D not resolved. Germline values: CDR1 SNHLY, CDR2 FYNNEI. The CDR3 sequence is 11 residues long. Trimming removed 3 bases at V and 9 bases at J, with 6 bases between. Incomplete CDR3 DNA: TGTGCCAGCAGTGATTTGCGTGAG. It codes for CASSDLRE. The full-length CDR3 reads as CASSDLREQFF.

The sample holds many counts of this clone. The CDR3 protein is CASSFDRLGQPQHF. The DNA read from the CDR3 is TGTGCCAGCAGCTTCGACAGGCTCGGGCAGCCC. This chain joins TRBV7-9 and TRBJ1-5; D is possibly TRBD1 (6 bases). From the germline J gene comes the end of the CDR3, since the read stops 3 residues before it. This CDR3 spans 14 amino acids. V was cut by 3 bases and J by 7 bases, with 13 bases left in between. Germline CDR1 and CDR2: SEHNR and FQNEAQ (reference sequence).

In this sample, this clone turned up many times. The CDR3 sequence: CSARGQGVHYGYTF. The CDR3 DNA, read in part, is TGCAGTGCTAGGGGACAGGGGGTACACTATGGC. The V call is TRBV20-1, the J call TRBJ1-2, with 11 bases identical to TRBD1. The read ends 3 residues before the CDR3 terminus; that terminus is restored from the germline J gene. The CDR3 has 14 residues. Looked up from germline, CDR1 is DFQATT and CDR2 is SNEGSKA (reference sequence). Trimming removed 3 bases from V and 3 bases from J; junction bases left unmatched: 3.

This clone was seen repeatedly, ten times or more. Read data end 3 residues before the CDR3 end; the end is taken from the germline J gene. The chain carries TRBV19 and TRBJ2-1; D gene ambiguous. The germline gives CDR1 LNHDA, CDR2 SQIVND (reference sequence). V lost 7 bases, J lost 7 bases, and 11 bases lay in between. This CDR3 is built from 12 residues. The CDR3 sequence is CASTSGWNEQFF. Incomplete CDR3 DNA: TGTGCCAGTACCTCGGGTTGGAATGAG.

This clone was counted at least ten times. The missing CDR3 end, 3 residues past where the read stops, is filled in from the germline J gene. The chain has TRBV20-1 and TRBJ2-7, with 10 bases that match TRBD1. This CDR3 spans 16 amino acids. V was pared by 1 base and J by 0 bases, with 6 bases of the junction left unmatched. CDR1 DFQATT and CDR2 SNEGSKA come from the germline V gene (reference sequence). Incomplete CDR3 DNA: TGCAGTGCTAGAGGTCACCGGGACAGGGGCTCCTACGAG. It yields the protein CSARGHRDRGSYE. The entire CDR3 is CSARGHRDRGSYEQYF.

In this sample, this clone turned up many times. The read ends 3 residues shy of where the CDR3 ends; the end is completed using the germline J gene. The rearrangement links TRBV7-9 to TRBJ1-2; D perhaps matches TRBD1 (6 bases). The CDR3 is 14 residues long. Trimming shortened V by 1 base and J by 3 bases, and 9 bases separated the two germline ends. Germline CDR1 is SEHNR and CDR2 is FQNEAQ (reference sequence). CDR3 DNA, as far as it was read: TGTGCCAGCAGCTTAGTGGACAGAGACTATGGC. Translation: CASSLVDRDYG. From start to end, the CDR3 is CASSLVDRDYGYTF.